These 5 T cell receptor beta chains were all obtained from the same sample, sequenced in a study of blood T cell repertoires in COVID-19. Clones were sequenced by immunoSEQ multiplex PCR, and TCRdb holds only the in-frame ones, with some missing. The sample lists roughly 220,000 clones, about 80% occurring once. Sequencing was carried out using PBMCs or T cells enriched from blood (not recorded which). Receptors were obtained from a woman between 35 and 50 years old with acute COVID-19.

This rearrangement joins TRBV2 to TRBJ2-7, with 7 bases fitting TRBD1. V lost 6 bases to trimming and J lost 2 bases; unmatched junction nucleotides: 4. Germline V lookup: CDR1 SNHLY, CDR2 FYNNEI. The CDR3 extends over 13 amino acids. CDR3 region: CASRDRTPYEQYF. As DNA, the CDR3 is TGTGCCAGCAGGGACAGGACACCCTACGAGCAGTACTTC. Using reference TRBV2 and TRBJ2-7 for the parts outside the CDR3, the full variable domain is EPEVTQTPSHQVTQMGQEVILRCVPISNHLYFYWYRQILGQKVEFLVSFYNNEISEKSEIFDDQFSVERPDGSNFTLKIRSTKLEDSAMYFCASRDRTPYEQYFGPGTRLTVT.

V and J are TRBV5-4 and TRBJ2-2; D remains ambiguous. The CDR3 has 15 amino acids. From germline, CDR1 is SGHNT and CDR2 YYREEE (reference sequence). The germline V and J ends were trimmed by 4 bases and 3 bases, with 13 bases remaining between them. The CDR3, as DNA: TGTGCCAGCAGCAAAGGAGTTCTGGACACCGGGGAGCTGTTTTTT. Protein product: CASSKGVLDTGELFF. The full variable domain, completed using reference TRBV5-4 and TRBJ2-2, is ETGVTQSPTHLIKTRGQQVTLRCSSQSGHNTVSWYQQALGQGPQFIFQYYREEENGRGNFPPRFSGLQFPNYSSELNVNALELDDSALYLCASSKGVLDTGELFFGEGSRLTVL.

Of note for this clone: Other DNA sequences in the same sample also yield this CDR3. The rearrangement uses TRBV7-2 and TRBJ2-1, with a tentative D call TRBD1 (5 bases). The V gene's germline CDR1 is SGHTA and CDR2 FQGNSA. This CDR3 is 12 amino acids long. Trimming removed 0 bases at V and 10 bases at J, with 7 bases between. This CDR3 reads CASSLAGREQFF. CDR3 bases: TGTGCCAGCAGCTTAGCGGGGCGAGAGCAGTTCTTC.

The chain uses TRBV18 and TRBJ2-2, with D tentatively TRBD2 (7 bases). This CDR3 region has 16 residues. The germline gives CDR1 KGHSH, CDR2 LQKENI. V shed 2 bases and J shed 6 bases, with 16 bases lying between them. CDR3 DNA sequence: TGTGCCAGCTCACCATCGGGGGGCGCTGGATCCGGGGAGCTGTTTTTT. Translation gives CASSPSGGAGSGELFF.

This rearrangement joins TRBV5-5 to TRBJ1-5, with TRBD1 matching over 7 bases. The CDR3 is 16 amino acids. Trimming removed 4 bases from V and 5 bases from J; junction bases left unmatched: 12. Per germline, CDR1 SGHKS and CDR2 YYEKEE (reference sequence). The CDR3, as DNA: TGTGCCAGCAGCCTCAACCCGACAGGGAGAGATCAGCCCCAGCATTTT. Protein sequence: CASSLNPTGRDQPQHF.